The clone carrying this TCR beta chain occurred a few times. This record belongs to a study of blood T cell repertoires in COVID-19. About the research overall: The analysed material was cDNA or gDNA that came from T cells, B-cell-depleted T cells, or PBMCs.

Participants' reported clinical history set cohort assignment. Donors in Cohort 3 who had recovered were those with two negative PCRs, healthcare professional clearance, or resolution of their symptoms. Original methodology: Reference gene primer amplification gave nucleated cell count estimates. Using immunoSEQ multiplex PCR, the repertoire was profiled, and TCRdb retains in-frame clones only, with some absent. The D gene and trimming were derived from the DNA, and the V and J assignments and clone size from that table. The profile shows about 330,000 clones, about 90% of them singletons. CDR3 size: 18 residues. The ends were cut back, 7 bases at V and 3 bases at J, with 25 bases in the middle. In germline, CDR1 is LNHDA, CDR2 SQIVND (reference sequence).

Sequenced sample: PBMCs or T cells enriched from blood (not recorded which). The sequence was collected from a man between 25 and 39 years old who had recovered from COVID-19. V gene TRBV19 combines with J gene TRBJ1-5; TRBD1 might be the D (5 bases). This CDR3 reads CASTLLPGYRQNNQPQHF. In DNA form, the CDR3 reads TGTGCCAGTACCTTACTCCCCGGGTACAGGCAAAACAATCAGCCCCAGCATTTT.